This TCR beta chain was sequenced for a study of T cell responses to AZD1222 COVID-19 vaccine. Study findings and constraints: Females made up more of the donors, who were largely white British, and clonal diversity may have come out too low. The study identified only six AZD1222 recipients as seropositive at baseline. Of spike-specific TCRs, nearly half reportedly target regions left unmutated in variants. Two AZD1222 doses significantly raised spike-specific TCR breadth and depth over controls.

This CDR3 has 18 residues. Trimming removed 6 bases from V and 4 bases from J, with 28 bases in between. Per the germline V gene, CDR1 is LGHNT and CDR2 is FRNRAP. Assay used: immunoSEQ multiplex PCR; TCRdb lists only in-frame clones, some missing. The profile shows approximately 170,000 clones, 90% to 95% of them singletons. In the case of this clone: Its antigen is unknown.

The chain joins TRBV12-5 to TRBJ2-7; maybe TRBD1 (5 bases). The specimen was peripheral blood, collected 28 days after the second AZD1222 dose. The source is an adult who received the AZD1222 COVID-19 vaccine. In nucleotides, the CDR3 is TGTGCTAGTGGGTGGGAAACCGGACAAGCCACTATCCCATACGAGCAGTACTTC. Translating gives CASGWETGQATIPYEQYF.